These 6 T cell receptor beta chains were sequenced from one sample in a study of cytomegalovirus exposure and HLA in healthy donors. Vbeta (60) and Jbeta (13) primers were used in the PCR. Method: immunoSEQ multiplex PCR; TCRdb's copy keeps in-frame clones and lacks some. The sample shows around 150,000 clones, approximately 70% of them seen only once. Sequenced material: PBMCs. The receptor set was obtained from a man aged 35 to 55 in good health and CMV-seropositive.

The V gene is TRBV5-6, the J gene TRBJ2-5; the match to TRBD2 covers 13 bases. Looked up from germline, CDR1 is SGHDT and CDR2 is YYEEEE. The V segment lost 3 bases and the J segment 5 bases; nucleotides outside the gene matches: 7. There are 16 residues in the CDR3. The CDR3 loop is CASSSLTSGGRETQYF. The CDR3 DNA is TGTGCCAGCAGCTCCTTGACTAGCGGGGGGAGGGAGACCCAGTACTTC. Full variable domain (missing parts from reference TRBV5-6 and TRBJ2-5): DAGVTQSPTHLIKTRGQQVTLRCSPKSGHDTVSWYQQALGQGPQFIFQYYEEEERQRGNFPDRFSGHQFPNYSSELNVNALLLGDSALYLCASSSLTSGGRETQYFGPGTRLLVL.

This chain connects TRBV30 to TRBJ1-5; the D gene is possibly TRBD1 (6 bases). Trimming pared 1 base from V and 2 bases from J, leaving 9 bases between. CDR1 and CDR2 from the germline V gene are GTSNPN and SVGIG (reference sequence). The CDR3 length is 14 residues. The CDR3: CAWSGQVGNQPQHF. The CDR3 DNA reads as TGTGCCTGGAGTGGACAGGTCGGCAATCAGCCCCAGCATTTT.

This clone was seen a few times. The chain's CDR3 is CASSRGTGGRGNIQYF. The CDR3 DNA sequence: TGTGCCAGCAGTCGCGGGACAGGGGGAAGGGGGAACATTCAGTACTTC. V gene TRBV6-6 combines with J gene TRBJ2-4; 11 positions match TRBD1. CDR3 length equals 16 residues. CDR1 and CDR2 (germline): MNHNY, SVGAGI (reference sequence). The ends lost 5 bases at V and 7 bases at J; junction bases unmatched: 10.

This clone was found once. The rearrangement uses TRBV29-1 and TRBJ2-2; 14 bases line up with TRBD2. J was trimmed by 5 bases and V by 4 bases; bases with no gene match: 6. Germline-derived CDR1 and CDR2 are SQVTM and ANQGSEA. This CDR3 has 16 amino acids. CDR3 amino acids: CSVGLAGGPRTGELFF. In nucleotides, the CDR3 is TGCAGCGTTGGACTAGCGGGGGGGCCAAGGACCGGGGAGCTGTTTTTT.

The chain's CDR3 is CSAQGAGANSPLHF. For the CDR3, the DNA is TGCAGCGCCCAGGGGGCAGGAGCTAATTCACCCCTCCACTTT. The genes are TRBV29-1 and TRBJ1-6, with 8 bases matching TRBD1. V lost 7 bases and J lost 6; bases outside the gene matches: 8. Germline values: CDR1 SQVTM, CDR2 ANQGSEA. CDR3 length: 14 residues.

The V and J genes are TRBV7-9 and TRBJ2-7, with D perhaps TRBD2 (5 bases). The CDR3 is made up of 15 amino acids. V dropped 7 bases and J dropped 3 bases, with 19 bases sitting between them. Germline lookup yields CDR1 SEHNR and CDR2 FQNEAQ (reference sequence). This chain's CDR3 is CASTSPRASFYEQYF. The DNA for the CDR3 is TGTGCCAGCACCTCTCCGAGGGCGTCGTTCTACGAGCAGTACTTC.